These 30 T cell receptor beta chains were sequenced from one sample in a study of blood T cell repertoires in COVID-19. Only in-frame clones appear in the TCRdb table, and some are missing; sequencing was by immunoSEQ multiplex PCR. The table has about 160,000 clones, 60% to 85% seen once; the top ten hold about 3%. The sample taken for sequencing was peripheral blood. These TCRs come from a man aged 65 to 79 with acute or convalescent COVID-19.

The rearrangement joins TRBV9 to TRBJ2-5; 7 nucleotides align to TRBD2. V was clipped by 0 bases and J by 4 bases; unmatched bases: 9. This CDR3 has 16 amino acids. Germline CDR1 SGDLS, CDR2 YYNGEE. The CDR3 protein is CASSVAGGEGGETQYF. The CDR3 DNA reads TGTGCCAGCAGCGTAGCGGGCGGGGAGGGAGGAGAGACCCAGTACTTC. The whole variable domain, filled in from reference TRBV9 and TRBJ2-5, reads DSGVTQTPKHLITATGQRVTLRCSPRSGDLSVYWYQQSLDQGLQFLIQYYNGEERAKGNILERFSAQQFPDLHSELNLSSLELGDSALYFCASSVAGGEGGETQYFGPGTRLLVL.

DNA for the CDR3: TGTGCCAGTAGTACCCCCGACCAGACACAGAACACTGAAGCTTTCTTT. It encodes CASSTPDQTQNTEAFF. The rearrangement uses TRBV19 and TRBJ1-1; D is ambiguous. The CDR3 has 16 residues. Germline CDR1 and CDR2: LNHDA and SQIVND (reference sequence). Trimming took 4 bases from V and 1 from J, leaving 16 bases between them.

The chain combines TRBV4-3 with TRBJ2-7; 7 bases map to TRBD1. The germline V gene encodes CDR1 LGHNA and CDR2 YSLEER. V lost 2 bases, J lost 1 base, and 8 bases stayed unmatched. This CDR3 region has 16 residues. The CDR3: CASSQQETGFSYEQYF. CDR3 nucleotide sequence: TGCGCCAGCAGCCAACAGGAGACAGGGTTTTCCTACGAGCAGTACTTC.

The chain couples TRBV18 to TRBJ1-2; the D is unclear. CDR3 length: 16 residues. Germline V gene data show CDR1 as KGHSH and CDR2 as LQKENI. Trimming cost V 0 bases and J 5 bases, with 16 bases left between them. CDR3: CASSPPSEGRGYGYTF. CDR3 coding DNA: TGTGCCAGCTCACCACCGTCAGAAGGCAGAGGGTATGGCTACACCTTC. Using reference TRBV18 and TRBJ1-2 for the parts outside the CDR3, the full variable domain is NAGVMQNPRHLVRRRGQEARLRCSPMKGHSHVYWYRQLPEEGLKFMVYLQKENIIDESGMPKERFSAEFPKEGPSILRIQQVVRGDSAAYFCASSPPSEGRGYGYTFGSGTRLTVV.

This chain links TRBV10-1 with TRBJ2-2; 10 nucleotides line up with TRBD1. The V segment lost 4 bases and the J segment 4 bases; nucleotides outside the gene matches: 3. Germline V gene sequence: CDR1 WNHNN, CDR2 SYGVQD (reference sequence). There are 15 residues in the CDR3. Here the CDR3 reads CASSGRTGGTGELFF. CDR3 nucleotides: TGCGCCAGCAGTGGAAGGACAGGGGGCACCGGGGAGCTGTTTTTT.

The genes are TRBV7-4 and TRBJ1-5; 9 bases are a match to TRBD1. The length of the CDR3 is 21 residues. The trim removed 5 bases at V and 1 base at J, leaving 21 bases unmatched. In germline, CDR1 is SGHVT, CDR2 SQSDAQ. The CDR3 protein is CASSPLAPGQGGSRSNQPQHF. Written as DNA, the CDR3 is TGTGCCAGCAGCCCCTTAGCCCCGGGACAGGGAGGATCAAGAAGCAATCAGCCCCAGCATTTT.

The rearrangement uses TRBV18 and TRBJ1-1; no reliable D call. V lost 0 bases to trimming and J lost 3 bases, with 11 bases between them. The CDR3 is 15 residues long. The germline V gene encodes CDR1 KGHSH and CDR2 LQKENI. The CDR3 region is CASSPPSRSDTEAFF. CDR3 coding DNA: TGTGCCAGCTCACCACCGTCTAGGTCCGACACTGAAGCTTTCTTT.

The chain has TRBV6-4 and TRBJ2-3, with D uncertain. V was cut by 0 bases and J by 6 bases, with 13 bases left in between. The CDR3 totals 15 residues. CDR1 and CDR2 (germline): MRHNA, SNTAGT. The CDR3 spells CASSDSNPTIDTQYF. The CDR3 DNA reads TGTGCCAGCAGTGACTCGAACCCGACAATTGATACGCAGTATTTT.

The J gene is TRBJ2-5, the V gene TRBV5-4, with TRBD2 matching 8 bases. The CDR3 covers 15 residues. Germline V gives CDR1 SGHNT, CDR2 YYREEE (reference sequence). With V trimmed by 4 bases and J by 2 bases, 7 bases remained unmatched. The CDR3 here is CASSPSLAEQETQYF. DNA for the CDR3: TGTGCCAGCAGCCCCTCACTAGCGGAGCAAGAGACCCAGTACTTC.

The chain couples TRBV5-4 to TRBJ1-4; 7 nucleotides align to TRBD1. In germline, CDR1 is SGHNT, CDR2 YYREEE (reference sequence). J lost 0 bases, V lost 4 bases, and 3 bases had no gene match. The CDR3 runs to 15 residues. CDR3 in DNA: TGTGCCAGCAGCAACAGGGGTGCAACTAATGAAAAACTGTTTTTT. Translation gives CASSNRGATNEKLFF.

This rearrangement joins TRBV18 to TRBJ2-3, with D perhaps TRBD1 (6 bases). The CDR3 is made up of 17 amino acids. The germline V gene has CDR1 KGHSH and CDR2 LQKENI. V dropped 6 bases and J dropped 1 base, with 20 bases sitting between them. CDR3 DNA: TGTGCCAGCTCGCGTGGCGGGCGGACAGTCGGCACAGATACGCAGTATTTT. It is translated as CASSRGGRTVGTDTQYF.

The chain is built from TRBV12-3 or TRBV12-4 and TRBJ1-1; D remains ambiguous. The CDR3 is 12 amino acids. Trimming stripped 10 bases from V and 0 bases from J, with 9 bases between. This CDR3 is CATTGVNTEAFF. The DNA for the CDR3 is TGTGCCACCACGGGAGTGAACACTGAAGCTTTCTTT.

The chain recombines TRBV14 with TRBJ2-2, with 7 positions matching TRBD1. Germline CDR1 reads SGHDN; CDR2 reads FVKESK. With 4 bases clipped from V and 0 bases from J, the junction kept 8 bases outside the gene matches. The CDR3 covers 17 residues. Here the CDR3 reads CASSPKQGSTNTGELFF. CDR3 DNA: TGTGCCAGCAGCCCCAAACAGGGGTCAACGAACACCGGGGAGCTGTTTTTT. Full variable domain (missing parts from reference TRBV14 and TRBJ2-2): EAGVTQFPSHSVIEKGQTVTLRCDPISGHDNLYWYRRVMGKEIKFLLHFVKESKQDESGMPNNRFLAERTGGTYSTLKVQPAELEDSGVYFCASSPKQGSTNTGELFFGEGSRLTVL.

The chain joins TRBV6-5 to TRBJ1-1, with TRBD1 matching over 7 bases. The CDR3 covers 16 residues. Germline V CDR1 and CDR2: MNHEY, SVGAGI. With V trimmed by 2 bases and J by 3 bases, 9 bases remained unmatched. The CDR3, as DNA: TGTGCCAGCAGTTACGGGCACCACAGGGGAGACACTGAAGCTTTCTTT. This gives the protein CASSYGHHRGDTEAFF.

Note on this clone: The same CDR3 is also encoded by other DNA sequences in this sample. The rearrangement links TRBV11-3 to TRBJ1-1; D remains ambiguous. CDR1 is SGHNT and CDR2 is YENEEA in the germline V gene. Trimming took 5 bases from V and 5 from J, leaving 9 bases between them. This CDR3 comprises 12 residues. The CDR3: CASSLRGTEAFF. For the CDR3, the DNA is TGTGCCAGCAGCCTGAGAGGGACTGAAGCTTTCTTT. Together with reference TRBV11-3 and TRBJ1-1, the CDR3 gives the full variable domain: EAGVVQSPRYKIIEKKQPVAFWCNPISGHNTLYWYLQNLGQGPELLIRYENEEAVDDSQLPKDRFSAERLKGVDSTLKIQPAELGDSAVYLCASSLRGTEAFFGQGTRLTVV.

This clone appeared a few times. V gene TRBV11-2 combines with J gene TRBJ1-6; tentatively, D is TRBD1 (5 bases). The CDR3 runs 13 residues. V was pared by 4 bases and J by 7 bases, with 8 bases between. Looked up from germline, CDR1 is SGHAT and CDR2 is FQNNGV. The CDR3 DNA reads TGTGCCAGCAGCTCGACAGAGAATTCACCCCTCCACTTT. Translated, it gives CASSSTENSPLHF.

There are a few counts of this clone. The chain is built from TRBV10-2 and TRBJ1-3; D remains unclear. The CDR3 consists of 17 residues. Trimming took off 3 bases at V and 0 bases at J, with 15 bases between the two ends. Germline V gene lookup returns CDR1 WSHSY and CDR2 SAAADI. CDR3 in DNA: TGCGCCAGCAGTGACCCGATCGCAGGCCTCTCTGGAAACACCATATATTTT. Translating gives CASSDPIAGLSGNTIYF.

The chain is built from TRBV6-2 or TRBV6-3 and TRBJ2-5, with D maybe TRBD2 (6 bases). Trimming removed 0 bases from V and 5 bases from J, with 10 bases in between. Germline V CDR1 and CDR2: MNHEY, SVGEGT. The CDR3 is 14 residues long. For the CDR3, the DNA is TGTGCCAGCAGTTACTCCGGGGGTCGGGAGACCCAGTACTTC. It yields the protein CASSYSGGRETQYF.

The V call is TRBV27, the J call TRBJ2-7, with 8 bases that match TRBD2. The J segment lost 4 bases and the V segment lost 2 bases, leaving 10 bases of the junction unmatched. The CDR3 sequence is 16 residues long. Germline V gives CDR1 MNHEY, CDR2 SMNVEV (reference sequence). Here the CDR3 reads CASSLASTGGRYEQYF. CDR3 coding DNA: TGTGCCAGCAGTTTAGCCAGTACGGGGGGGCGATACGAGCAGTACTTC.

This chain joins TRBV2 and TRBJ2-7, with TRBD1 as a possible D gene (5 bases). Trimming left V 2 bases short and J 7 bases short, with 15 bases between. This CDR3 is 14 amino acids long. CDR1 is SNHLY and CDR2 is FYNNEI in the germline V gene. The CDR3 sequence: CASSEQGPTGEQYF. In DNA, the CDR3 is TGTGCCAGCAGTGAACAGGGCCCGACGGGTGAGCAGTACTTC.

The chain combines TRBV18 with TRBJ1-3; D uncertain. The V and J ends lost 1 base and 0 bases respectively, with 10 bases between them. This CDR3 is 16 amino acids long. Germline V gene data show CDR1 as KGHSH and CDR2 as LQKENI. The CDR3 protein is CASSPQHDNSGNTIYF. The CDR3 DNA is TGTGCCAGCTCACCACAACATGACAACTCTGGAAACACCATATATTTT. Filled out from reference TRBV18 and TRBJ1-3, the complete variable domain reads NAGVMQNPRHLVRRRGQEARLRCSPMKGHSHVYWYRQLPEEGLKFMVYLQKENIIDESGMPKERFSAEFPKEGPSILRIQQVVRGDSAAYFCASSPQHDNSGNTIYFGEGSWLTVV.

The chain carries TRBV4-1 and TRBJ2-7; the match to TRBD2 covers 7 bases. After removal of 1 base from V and 0 bases from J, the junction contained 3 bases not matched to a gene. The CDR3 contains 15 residues. Germline-derived CDR1 and CDR2 are MGHRA and YSYEKL. CDR3 amino acids: CASSQAGTTSYEQYF. In nucleotides, the CDR3 is TGCGCCAGCAGCCAAGCCGGGACTACCTCCTACGAGCAGTACTTC.

The rearrangement joins TRBV2 to TRBJ1-2; 7 bases are a match to TRBD1. This CDR3 is built from 15 residues. Germline V gene sequence: CDR1 SNHLY, CDR2 FYNNEI. Losses at the gene ends were 7 bases for V and 5 bases for J; bases not matched to a gene: 13. The CDR3 reads CASKLDREVGYGYTF. As DNA, the CDR3 is TGTGCCAGCAAACTTGACAGGGAGGTTGGGTATGGCTACACCTTC.

The rearrangement joins TRBV19 to TRBJ2-7, with 8 bases that match TRBD1. The germline V gene has CDR1 LNHDA and CDR2 SQIVND (reference sequence). V lost 4 bases to trimming and J lost 5 bases; unmatched junction nucleotides: 7. The CDR3 extends over 14 amino acids. The CDR3 DNA reads TGTGCCAGTAGTAGACAGGGGAGAAACGACGAGCAGTACTTC. It is translated as CASSRQGRNDEQYF.

V and J are TRBV5-1 and TRBJ1-2, with D perhaps matching TRBD1 (6 bases). This CDR3 comprises 15 residues. V was trimmed by 0 bases and J by 7 bases, leaving 16 bases between them. Germline CDR1 reads SGHRS; CDR2 reads YFSETQ. In DNA, the CDR3 is TGCGCCAGCAGCTTGGCCCACAGGGCACAGAGTGGCTACACCTTC. This encodes CASSLAHRAQSGYTF.

This rearrangement joins TRBV6-6 to TRBJ1-1; a weak D match, TRBD1 (6 bases). Trimming left V 6 bases short and J 1 base short, with 9 bases between. CDR1 MNHNY and CDR2 SVGAGI come from the germline V gene (reference sequence). The CDR3 has 13 amino acids. As DNA, the CDR3 is TGTGCCAGCAGGACGGGACAGAACACTGAAGCTTTCTTT. Residues: CASRTGQNTEAFF.

This clone occurred a few times. The rearrangement joins TRBV6-2 or TRBV6-3 to TRBJ2-1; TRBD2 matches at 15 bases. In germline, CDR1 is MNHEY, CDR2 SVGEGT. The V gene end was trimmed by 5 bases and the J gene end by 5 bases; junction bases not matched to a gene: 16. CDR3 length: 20 residues. DNA for the CDR3: TGTGCCAGCAGTCCGACCTCGGGACTAGCGGGGGGCCTCCTCAACAATGAGCAGTTCTTC. This gives the protein CASSPTSGLAGGLLNNEQFF.

V usage is TRBV7-2 and J usage is TRBJ2-1; D is perhaps TRBD1 (5 bases). The CDR3 extends over 15 amino acids. V was shortened by 7 bases and J by 0 bases, with 13 bases between the two germline ends. Germline CDR1 and CDR2: SGHTA and FQGNSA. The CDR3 sequence is CASNLDRSSYNEQFF. The CDR3, as DNA: TGTGCCAGCAACCTCGACAGAAGCTCCTACAATGAGCAGTTCTTC.

The chain joins TRBV28 to TRBJ2-5, with 8 bases that match TRBD1. CDR3 size: 15 residues. CDR1 is MDHEN, CDR2 SYDVKM, per germline. Trimming took 5 bases from V and 4 from J; bases not matched to a gene: 9. The CDR3 coding sequence is TGTGCCAGCAGTACTCCGACAGGGGCAGGAGAGACCCAGTACTTC. This translates into CASSTPTGAGETQYF.

V and J are TRBV6-5 and TRBJ2-3; D is possibly TRBD2 (6 bases). The CDR3 is made up of 14 amino acids. V dropped 6 bases and J dropped 2 bases, with 12 bases sitting between them. From germline, CDR1 is MNHEY and CDR2 SVGAGI. The CDR3 here is CASSPGTYTDTQYF. The CDR3 DNA reads as TGTGCCAGCAGCCCCGGGACTTACACAGATACGCAGTATTTT.